This T cell receptor (beta chain) is from a study of T cell responses to AZD1222 COVID-19 vaccine. Study findings and constraints: Spike-wide vaccine-associated CD4 TCRs dominated at 160-218 and 743-854. Possibly, clonal diversity was underestimated; donors were largely white British and included more females. Two AZD1222 administrations were followed by greater Spike-specific TCR breadth and depth. Only six people who got AZD1222 tested seropositive at baseline.

TCRdb keeps only in-frame clones here, not all; method: immunoSEQ multiplex PCR. The repertoire includes 100,000 to 150,000 clones, around 80% of them detected once, and roughly a quarter sits in the top ten. This clone was counted once. Its antigen is not known. Sample: peripheral blood, taken 28 days after the second AZD1222 dose. This clonotype was obtained from an adult who received the AZD1222 COVID-19 vaccine.

The CDR3 spells CASSPRLENEQFF. The CDR3 coding sequence is TGTGCCAGCAGCCCTAGACTGGAGAATGAGCAGTTCTTC. V usage is TRBV28 and J usage is TRBJ2-1; D is unresolved. V shed 6 bases and J shed 7 bases, with 13 bases lying between them. The CDR3 sequence is 13 residues long. Germline CDR1 MDHEN, CDR2 SYDVKM.